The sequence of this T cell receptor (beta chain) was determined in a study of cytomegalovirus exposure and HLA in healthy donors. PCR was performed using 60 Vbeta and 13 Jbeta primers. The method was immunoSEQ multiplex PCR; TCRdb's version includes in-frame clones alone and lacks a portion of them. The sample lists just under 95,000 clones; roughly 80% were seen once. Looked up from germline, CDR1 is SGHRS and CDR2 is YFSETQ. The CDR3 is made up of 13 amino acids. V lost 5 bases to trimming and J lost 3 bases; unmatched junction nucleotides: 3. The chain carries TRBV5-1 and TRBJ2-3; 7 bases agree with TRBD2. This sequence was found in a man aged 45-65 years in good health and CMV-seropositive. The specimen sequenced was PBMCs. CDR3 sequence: CASRTGGTDTQYF. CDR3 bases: TGCGCCAGCAGAACGGGGGGTACAGATACGCAGTATTTT.